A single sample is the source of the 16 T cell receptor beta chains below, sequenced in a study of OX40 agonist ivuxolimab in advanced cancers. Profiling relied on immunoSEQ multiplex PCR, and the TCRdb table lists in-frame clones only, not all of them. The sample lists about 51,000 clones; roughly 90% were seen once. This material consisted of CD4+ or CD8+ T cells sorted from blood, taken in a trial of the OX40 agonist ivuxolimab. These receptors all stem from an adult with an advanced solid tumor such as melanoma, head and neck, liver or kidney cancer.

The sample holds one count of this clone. As DNA, the CDR3 is TGTGCCAGCAGCCCAAGCGACAGGACGGTATTTCGGGAGCAGTACTTC. It codes for CASSPSDRTVFREQYF. This chain uses TRBV7-8 with TRBJ2-7; tentatively, D is TRBD1 (6 bases). Per germline, CDR1 SGHVS and CDR2 FQNEAQ. The CDR3 contains 16 residues. V was clipped by 5 bases and J by 7 bases, with 24 bases between them.

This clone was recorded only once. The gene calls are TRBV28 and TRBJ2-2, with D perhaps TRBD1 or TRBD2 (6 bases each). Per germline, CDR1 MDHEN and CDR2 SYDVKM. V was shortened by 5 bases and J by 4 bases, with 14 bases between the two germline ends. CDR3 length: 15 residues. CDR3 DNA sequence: TGTGCCAGCAGTCGGGACACCGGGGGCACCGGGGAGCTGTTTTTT. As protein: CASSRDTGGTGELFF.

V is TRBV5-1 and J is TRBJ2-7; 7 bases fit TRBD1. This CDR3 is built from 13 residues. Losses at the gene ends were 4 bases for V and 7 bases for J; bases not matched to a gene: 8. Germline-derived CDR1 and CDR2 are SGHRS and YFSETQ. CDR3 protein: CASSTDTGVEQYF. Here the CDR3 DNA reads TGCGCCAGCAGCACGGACACAGGGGTTGAGCAGTACTTC.

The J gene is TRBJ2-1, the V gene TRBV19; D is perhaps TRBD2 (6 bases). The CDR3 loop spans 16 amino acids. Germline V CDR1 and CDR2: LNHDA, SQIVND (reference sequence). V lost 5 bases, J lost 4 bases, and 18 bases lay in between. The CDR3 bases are TGTGCCAGTAGTCATGGAGGGGACCGCGGGTACAATGAGCAGTTCTTC. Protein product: CASSHGGDRGYNEQFF.

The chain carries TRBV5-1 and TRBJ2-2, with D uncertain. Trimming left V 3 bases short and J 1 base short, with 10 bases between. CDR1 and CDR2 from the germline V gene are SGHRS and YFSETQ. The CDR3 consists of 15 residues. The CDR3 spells CASSSAVGNTGELFF. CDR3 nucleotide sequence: TGCGCCAGCAGCTCGGCGGTCGGGAACACCGGGGAGCTGTTTTTT.

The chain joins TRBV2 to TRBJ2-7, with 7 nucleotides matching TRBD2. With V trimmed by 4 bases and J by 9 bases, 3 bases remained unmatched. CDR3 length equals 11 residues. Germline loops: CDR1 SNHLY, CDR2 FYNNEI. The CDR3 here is CASSGEGGQYF. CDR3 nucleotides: TGTGCCAGCAGTGGGGAGGGCGGGCAGTACTTC.

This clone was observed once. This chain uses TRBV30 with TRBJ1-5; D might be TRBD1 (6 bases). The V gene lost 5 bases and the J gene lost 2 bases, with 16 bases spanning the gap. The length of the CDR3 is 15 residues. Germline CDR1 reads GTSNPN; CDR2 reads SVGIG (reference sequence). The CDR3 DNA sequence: TGTGCCTGGGGGCAGGGGCTGTTCGGCAATCAGCCCCAGCATTTT. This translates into CAWGQGLFGNQPQHF.

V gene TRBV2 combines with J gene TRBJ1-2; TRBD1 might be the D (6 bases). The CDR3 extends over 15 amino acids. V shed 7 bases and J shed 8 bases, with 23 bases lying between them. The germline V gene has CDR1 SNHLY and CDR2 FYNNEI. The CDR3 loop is CASNDRSGAVRGYTF. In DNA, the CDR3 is TGTGCCAGCAACGACAGGTCAGGAGCAGTCCGGGGCTACACCTTC.

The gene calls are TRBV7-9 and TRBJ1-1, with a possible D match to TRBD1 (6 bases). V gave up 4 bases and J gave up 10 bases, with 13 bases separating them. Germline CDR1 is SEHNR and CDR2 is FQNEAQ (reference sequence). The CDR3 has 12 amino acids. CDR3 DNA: TGTGCCAGCAGCTCCATACAGGGACGAGCTTTCTTT. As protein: CASSSIQGRAFF.

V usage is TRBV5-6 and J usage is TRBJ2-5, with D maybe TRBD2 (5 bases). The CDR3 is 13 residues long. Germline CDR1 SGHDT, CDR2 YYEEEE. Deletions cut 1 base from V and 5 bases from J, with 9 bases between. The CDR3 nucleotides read TGTGCCAGCAGCTTGCCCAGAGGGGAGACCCAGTACTTC. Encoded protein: CASSLPRGETQYF.

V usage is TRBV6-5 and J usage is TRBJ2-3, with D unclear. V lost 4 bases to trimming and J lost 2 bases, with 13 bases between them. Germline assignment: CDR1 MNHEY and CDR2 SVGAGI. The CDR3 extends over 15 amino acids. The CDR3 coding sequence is TGTGCCAGCAGTTCCCGAAGGGCCCTCACAGATACGCAGTATTTT. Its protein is CASSSRRALTDTQYF.

The CDR3 DNA reads as TGTGCCAGCAGCCCGGGGGGTTACCGCAATCAGCCCCAGCATTTT. Its protein is CASSPGGYRNQPQHF. V gene TRBV28 combines with J gene TRBJ1-5, with a possible D match to TRBD1 (5 bases). Trimming took off 6 bases at V and 2 bases at J, with 14 bases between the two ends. The germline V gene has CDR1 MDHEN and CDR2 SYDVKM. The CDR3 spans 15 residues.

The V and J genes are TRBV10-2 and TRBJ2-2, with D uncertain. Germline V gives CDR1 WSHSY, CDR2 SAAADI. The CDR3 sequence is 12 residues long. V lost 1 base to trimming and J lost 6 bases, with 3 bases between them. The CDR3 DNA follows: TGCGCCAGCAGTGAGTTTGCCGGGGAGCTGTTTTTT. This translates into CASSEFAGELFF.

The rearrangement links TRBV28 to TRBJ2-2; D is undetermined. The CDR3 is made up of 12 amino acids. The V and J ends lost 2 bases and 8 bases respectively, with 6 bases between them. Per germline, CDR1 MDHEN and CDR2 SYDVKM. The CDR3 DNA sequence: TGTGCCAGCAGTTTAGTTCTGGGGGAGCTGTTTTTT. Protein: CASSLVLGELFF.

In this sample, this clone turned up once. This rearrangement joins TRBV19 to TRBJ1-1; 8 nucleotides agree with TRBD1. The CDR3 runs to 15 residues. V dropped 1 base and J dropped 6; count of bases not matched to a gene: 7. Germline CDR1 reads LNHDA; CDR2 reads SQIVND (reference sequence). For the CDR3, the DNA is TGTGCCAGTAGTATAGGGCAGGGGGCTCACGCTGAAGCTTTCTTT. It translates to CASSIGQGAHAEAFF.

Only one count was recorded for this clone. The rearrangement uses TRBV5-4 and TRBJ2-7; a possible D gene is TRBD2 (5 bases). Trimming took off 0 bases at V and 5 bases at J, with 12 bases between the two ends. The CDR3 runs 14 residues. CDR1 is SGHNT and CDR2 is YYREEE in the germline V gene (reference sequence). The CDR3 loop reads CASSLGTAKDEQYF. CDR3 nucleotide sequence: TGTGCCAGCAGCTTGGGGACTGCGAAGGACGAGCAGTACTTC.